The table lists the clone carrying this TCR beta chain with a count of one. Its antigen remains unknown. This entry belongs to a study of a mutant IDH1 vaccine in newly diagnosed glioma. Whole-study context: Week 35 held visit V12, while week 47 held visit V13. Study-wide findings and caveats: Changes in the top peripheral T cell clonotypes seemingly had no bearing on pseudoprogression.

Trimming took off 5 bases at V and 4 bases at J, with 17 bases between the two ends. Germline V CDR1 and CDR2: SGHTA, FQGNSA. The CDR3 spans 15 residues. Data came from immunoSEQ multiplex PCR; TCRdb stores just in-frame clones and leaves some out. The table shows about 32,000 clones, with more than 75% occurring only once. Stated time point: week 35, safety follow-up. Each dose of the vaccine consisted of 300 ug of mutant IDH1 20-mer peptide, with topical imiquimod. The starting material was PBMCs, obtained from a glioma patient whose treatment included an IDH1 peptide vaccine. The chain uses TRBV7-2 and TRBJ1-2; D is ambiguous. The receptor's source is a woman aged 40 to 49 with glioma. Here the CDR3 reads CASSPLRRQVYGYTF. DNA of the CDR3: TGTGCCAGCAGCCCCCTTCGAAGACAAGTCTATGGCTACACCTTC.